This TCR beta chain originates from a study of Ad26.COV2.S vaccination and SARS-CoV-2 variants. Study as a whole: Once, or twice with 56 days between doses, Ad26.COV2.S was given intramuscularly.

Sequencing was performed with immunoSEQ multiplex PCR; in TCRdb, only in-frame clones are kept and a portion is missing. The sample lists about 350,000 clones; around 90% were seen once. V gave up 4 bases and J gave up 6 bases; unmatched junction bases: 6. CDR3 length equals 15 residues. In germline, CDR1 is SGHRS, CDR2 YFSETQ. Treatment in this sample: 19 received Ad26.COV2.S at low or high dose, single or two shots; 5 received placebo; per-sample allocation not given. Specimens were obtained on day 63 following the first vaccine or placebo injection. The genes are TRBV5-1 and TRBJ2-2; 10 positions agree with TRBD2. The clonotype comes from a person between 18 and 59 years old who received the Ad26.COV2.S COVID-19 vaccine or a placebo. The sequenced sample was peripheral blood, obtained in a trial of Ad26.COV2.S vaccine versus placebo. The CDR3 region is CASSILAGVPGELFF. CDR3 sequence (DNA): TGCGCCAGCAGCATTCTAGCGGGAGTACCCGGGGAGCTGTTTTTT.